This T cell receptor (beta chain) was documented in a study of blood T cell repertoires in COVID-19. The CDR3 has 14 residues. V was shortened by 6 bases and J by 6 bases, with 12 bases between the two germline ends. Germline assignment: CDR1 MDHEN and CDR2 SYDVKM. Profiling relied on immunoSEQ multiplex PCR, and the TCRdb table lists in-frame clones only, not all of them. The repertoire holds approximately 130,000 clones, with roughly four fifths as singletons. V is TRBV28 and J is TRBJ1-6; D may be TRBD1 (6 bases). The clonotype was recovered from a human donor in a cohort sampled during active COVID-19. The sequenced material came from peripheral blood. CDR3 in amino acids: CASRPTGSNSPLHF. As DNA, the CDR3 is TGTGCCAGCAGGCCGACAGGTTCTAATTCACCCCTCCACTTT.